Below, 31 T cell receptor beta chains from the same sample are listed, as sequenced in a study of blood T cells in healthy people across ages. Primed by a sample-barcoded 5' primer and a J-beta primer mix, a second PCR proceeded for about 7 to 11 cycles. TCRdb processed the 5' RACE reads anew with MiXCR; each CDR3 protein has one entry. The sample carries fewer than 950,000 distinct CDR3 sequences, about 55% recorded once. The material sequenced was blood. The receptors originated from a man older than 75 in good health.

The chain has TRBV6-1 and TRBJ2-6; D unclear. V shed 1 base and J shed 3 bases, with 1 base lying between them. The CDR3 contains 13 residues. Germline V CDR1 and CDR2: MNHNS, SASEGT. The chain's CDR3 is CASSEVGANVLTF. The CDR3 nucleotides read TGTGCCAGCAGTGAAGTTGGGGCCAACGTCCTGACTTTC.

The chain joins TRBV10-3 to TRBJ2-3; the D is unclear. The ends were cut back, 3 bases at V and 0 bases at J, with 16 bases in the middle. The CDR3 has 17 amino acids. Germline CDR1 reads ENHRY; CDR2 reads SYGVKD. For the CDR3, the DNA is TGTGCCATCAGTGACAGATCAATTTTTACTAGCACAGATACGCAGTATTTT. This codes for CAISDRSIFTSTDTQYF.

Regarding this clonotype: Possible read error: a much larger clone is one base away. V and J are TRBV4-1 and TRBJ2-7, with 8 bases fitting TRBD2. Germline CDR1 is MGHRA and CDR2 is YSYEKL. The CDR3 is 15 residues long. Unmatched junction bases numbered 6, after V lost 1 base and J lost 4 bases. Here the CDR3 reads CASSQGAGGMYEQYF. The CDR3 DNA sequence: TGCGCCAGCAGCCAAGGCGCGGGAGGAATGTACGAGCAGTACTTC.

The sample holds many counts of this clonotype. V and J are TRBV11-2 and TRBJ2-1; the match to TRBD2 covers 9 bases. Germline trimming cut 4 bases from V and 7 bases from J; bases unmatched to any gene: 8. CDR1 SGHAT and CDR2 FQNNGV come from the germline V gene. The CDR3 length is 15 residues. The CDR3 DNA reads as TGTGCCAGCAGCTCCCGAGTAGCGGGAGAAAATGAGCAGTTCTTC. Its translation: CASSSRVAGENEQFF.

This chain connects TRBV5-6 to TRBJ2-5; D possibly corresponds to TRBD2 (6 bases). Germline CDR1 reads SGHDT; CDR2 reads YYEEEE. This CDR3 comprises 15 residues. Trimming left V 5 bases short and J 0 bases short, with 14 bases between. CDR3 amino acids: CASSLTGDYQETQYF. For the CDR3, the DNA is TGTGCCAGCAGTCTCACGGGGGACTACCAAGAGACCCAGTACTTC.

CDR3 nucleotide sequence: TGTGCCAGCAGTTACGGGAACTCCGGGACCCAGTACTTC. It codes for CASSYGNSGTQYF. The chain employs TRBV6-5 and TRBJ2-7; D remains unclear. The DNA end is more similar to TRBJ2-5, so the J call may be wrong. This CDR3 is 13 amino acids long. Germline V CDR1 and CDR2: MNHEY, SVGAGI.

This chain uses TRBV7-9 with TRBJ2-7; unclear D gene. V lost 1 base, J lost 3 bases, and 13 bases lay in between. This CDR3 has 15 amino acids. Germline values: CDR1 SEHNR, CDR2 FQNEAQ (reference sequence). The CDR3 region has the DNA TGTGCCAGCAGCTTAGATGCTAGTTGGGTCTACGAGCAGTACTTC. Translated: CASSLDASWVYEQYF.

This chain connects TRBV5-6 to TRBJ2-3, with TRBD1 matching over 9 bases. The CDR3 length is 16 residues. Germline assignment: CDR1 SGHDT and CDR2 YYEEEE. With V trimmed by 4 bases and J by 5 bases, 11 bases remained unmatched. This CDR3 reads CASSPAMTGGGDTQYF. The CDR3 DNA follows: TGTGCCAGCAGCCCGGCGATGACAGGGGGTGGAGATACGCAGTATTTT. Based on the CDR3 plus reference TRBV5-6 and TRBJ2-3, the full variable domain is DAGVTQSPTHLIKTRGQQVTLRCSPKSGHDTVSWYQQALGQGPQFIFQYYEEEERQRGNFPDRFSGHQFPNYSSELNVNALLLGDSALYLCASSPAMTGGGDTQYFGPGTRLTVL.

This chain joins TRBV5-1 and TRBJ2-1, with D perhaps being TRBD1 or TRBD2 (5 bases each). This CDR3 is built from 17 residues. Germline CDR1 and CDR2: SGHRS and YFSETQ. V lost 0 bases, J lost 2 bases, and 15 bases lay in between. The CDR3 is CASSLGQRRTPYNEQFF. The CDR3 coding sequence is TGCGCCAGCAGCTTGGGACAGAGGAGGACCCCCTACAATGAGCAGTTCTTC.

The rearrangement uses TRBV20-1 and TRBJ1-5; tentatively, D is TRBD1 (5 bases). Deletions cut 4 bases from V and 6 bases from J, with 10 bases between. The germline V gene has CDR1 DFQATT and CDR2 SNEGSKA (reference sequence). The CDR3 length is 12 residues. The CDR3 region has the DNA TGCAGTGCTACCGGGGGTCTTCAGCCCCAGCATTTT. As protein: CSATGGLQPQHF.

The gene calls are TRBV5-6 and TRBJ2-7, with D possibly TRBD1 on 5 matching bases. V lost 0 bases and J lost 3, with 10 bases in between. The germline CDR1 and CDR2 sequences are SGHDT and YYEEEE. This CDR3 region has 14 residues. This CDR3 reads CASSLGQPFYEQYF. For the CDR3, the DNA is TGTGCCAGCAGCTTGGGACAGCCTTTCTACGAGCAGTACTTC.

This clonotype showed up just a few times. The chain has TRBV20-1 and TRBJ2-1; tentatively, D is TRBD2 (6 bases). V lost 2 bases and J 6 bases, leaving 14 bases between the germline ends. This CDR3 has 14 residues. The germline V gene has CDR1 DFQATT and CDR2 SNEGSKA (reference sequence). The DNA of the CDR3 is TGCAGTGCTAGATCGAGCGGGCTTTCCAATGAGCAGTTCTTC. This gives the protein CSARSSGLSNEQFF.

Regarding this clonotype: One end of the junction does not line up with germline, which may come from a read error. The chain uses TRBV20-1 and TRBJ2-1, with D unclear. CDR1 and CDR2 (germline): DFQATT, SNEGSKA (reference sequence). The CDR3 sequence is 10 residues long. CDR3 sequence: CRASFNEQFF. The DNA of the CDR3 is TGCAGGGCATCCTTCAATGAGCAGTTCTTC.

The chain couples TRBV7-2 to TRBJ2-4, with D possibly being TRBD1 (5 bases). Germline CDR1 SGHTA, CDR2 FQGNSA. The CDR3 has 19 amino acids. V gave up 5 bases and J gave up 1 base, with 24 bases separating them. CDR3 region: CASSQHFPTAIVAKNIQYF. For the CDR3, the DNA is TGTGCCAGCAGCCAACATTTCCCGACAGCGATTGTTGCCAAAAACATTCAGTACTTC. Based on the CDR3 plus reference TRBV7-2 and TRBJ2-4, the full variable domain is GAGVSQSPSNKVTEKGKDVELRCDPISGHTALYWYRQSLGQGLEFLIYFQGNSAPDKSGLPSDRFSAERTGGSVSTLTIQRTQQEDSAVYLCASSQHFPTAIVAKNIQYFGAGTRLSVL.

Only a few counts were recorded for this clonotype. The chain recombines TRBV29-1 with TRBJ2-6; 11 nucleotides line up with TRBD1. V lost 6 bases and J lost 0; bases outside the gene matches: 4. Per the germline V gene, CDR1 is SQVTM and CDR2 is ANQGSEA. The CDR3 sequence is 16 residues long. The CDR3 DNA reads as TGCAGCGTCCCGGGACAGGGGGTCTCTGGGGCCAACGTCCTGACTTTC. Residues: CSVPGQGVSGANVLTF.

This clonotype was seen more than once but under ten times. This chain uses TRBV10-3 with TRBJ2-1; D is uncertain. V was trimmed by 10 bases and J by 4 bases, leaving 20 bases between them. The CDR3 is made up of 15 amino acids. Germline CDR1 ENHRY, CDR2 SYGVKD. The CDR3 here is CATSTSTSPYNEQFF. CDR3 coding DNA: TGTGCCACCTCAACCTCCACGTCACCTTACAATGAGCAGTTCTTC.

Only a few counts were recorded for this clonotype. CDR3 protein: CSVESLGGISYNEQFF. The CDR3 DNA reads as TGCAGCGTTGAATCTTTGGGGGGGATCTCCTACAATGAGCAGTTCTTC. The chain is built from TRBV29-1 and TRBJ2-1, with 7 bases matching TRBD2. The germline gives CDR1 SQVTM, CDR2 ANQGSEA. V lost 2 bases to trimming and J lost 0 bases; unmatched junction nucleotides: 7. The CDR3 loop spans 16 amino acids.

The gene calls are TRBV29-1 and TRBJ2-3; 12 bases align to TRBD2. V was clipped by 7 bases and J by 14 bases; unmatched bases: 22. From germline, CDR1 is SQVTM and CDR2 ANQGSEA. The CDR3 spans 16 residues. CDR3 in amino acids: CSATSTSGRSHRYAYF. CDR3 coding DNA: TGCAGCGCCACTTCGACTAGCGGGAGAAGTCACAGATACGCGTATTTT.

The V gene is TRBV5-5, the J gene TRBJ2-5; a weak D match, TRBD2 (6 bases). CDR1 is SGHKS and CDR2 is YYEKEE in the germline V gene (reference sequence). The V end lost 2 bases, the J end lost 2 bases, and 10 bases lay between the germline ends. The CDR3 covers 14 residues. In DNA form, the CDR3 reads TGTGCCAGCAGCTTTTTCCGGGAGCAAGAGACCCAGTACTTC. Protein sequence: CASSFFREQETQYF.

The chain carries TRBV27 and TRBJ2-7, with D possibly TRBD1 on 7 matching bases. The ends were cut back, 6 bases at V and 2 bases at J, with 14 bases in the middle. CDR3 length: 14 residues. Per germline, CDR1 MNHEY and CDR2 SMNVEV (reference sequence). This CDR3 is CASRKAGGTYEQYF. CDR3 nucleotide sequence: TGTGCCAGCAGGAAAGCAGGGGGGACCTACGAGCAGTACTTC.

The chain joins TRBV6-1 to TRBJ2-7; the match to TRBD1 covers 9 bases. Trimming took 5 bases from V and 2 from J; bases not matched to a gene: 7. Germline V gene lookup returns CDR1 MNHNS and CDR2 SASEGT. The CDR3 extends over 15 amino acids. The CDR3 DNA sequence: TGTGCCAGCAGTATTATCGGGACAGGGACCTACGAGCAGTACTTC. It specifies CASSIIGTGTYEQYF.

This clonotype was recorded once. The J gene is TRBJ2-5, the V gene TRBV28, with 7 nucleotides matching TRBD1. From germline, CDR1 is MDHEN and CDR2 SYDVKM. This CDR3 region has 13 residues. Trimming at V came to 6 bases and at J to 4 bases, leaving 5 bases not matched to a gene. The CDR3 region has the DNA TGTGCCAGCAGAGTACAGGGGTCAGAGACCCAGTACTTC. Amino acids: CASRVQGSETQYF.

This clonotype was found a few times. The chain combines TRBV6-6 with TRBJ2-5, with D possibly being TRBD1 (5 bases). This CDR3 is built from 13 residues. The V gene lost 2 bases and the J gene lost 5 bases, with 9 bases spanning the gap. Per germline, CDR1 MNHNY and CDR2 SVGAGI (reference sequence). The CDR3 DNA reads TGTGCCAGCAGTTACCAGGGTAGGGAGACCCAGTACTTC. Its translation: CASSYQGRETQYF.

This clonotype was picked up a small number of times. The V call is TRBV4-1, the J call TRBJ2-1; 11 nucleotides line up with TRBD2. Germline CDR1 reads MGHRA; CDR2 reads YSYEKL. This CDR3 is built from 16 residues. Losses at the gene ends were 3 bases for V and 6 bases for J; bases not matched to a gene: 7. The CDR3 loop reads CASSQFLAGGLNEQFF. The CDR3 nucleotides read TGCGCCAGCAGCCAGTTCCTAGCGGGAGGTCTCAATGAGCAGTTCTTC.

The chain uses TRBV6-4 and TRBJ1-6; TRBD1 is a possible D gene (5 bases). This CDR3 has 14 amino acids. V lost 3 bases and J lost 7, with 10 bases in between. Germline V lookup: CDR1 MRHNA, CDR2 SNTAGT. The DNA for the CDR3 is TGTGCCAGCAGTGAGTTGGGACGGAATTCACCCCTCCACTTT. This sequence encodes CASSELGRNSPLHF.

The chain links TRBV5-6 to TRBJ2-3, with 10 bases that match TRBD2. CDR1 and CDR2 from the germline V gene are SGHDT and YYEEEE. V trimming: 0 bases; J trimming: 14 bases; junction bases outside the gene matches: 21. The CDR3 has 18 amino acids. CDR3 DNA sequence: TGTGCCAGCAGCTTGGCAAGTGGACTAGCGGAAGTAGGAAGATACGCGTATTTT. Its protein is CASSLASGLAEVGRYAYF.

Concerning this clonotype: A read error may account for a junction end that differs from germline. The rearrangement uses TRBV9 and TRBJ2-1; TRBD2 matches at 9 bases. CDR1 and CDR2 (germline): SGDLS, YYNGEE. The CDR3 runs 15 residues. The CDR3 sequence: CAGSVGLAGYNEQFF. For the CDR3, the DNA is TGTGCCGGCAGCGTAGGGCTAGCGGGGTACAATGAGCAGTTCTTC.

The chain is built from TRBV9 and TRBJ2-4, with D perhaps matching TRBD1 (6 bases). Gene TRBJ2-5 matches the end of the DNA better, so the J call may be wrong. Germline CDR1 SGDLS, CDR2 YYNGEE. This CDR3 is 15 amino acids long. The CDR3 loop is CASSDQQGGGETQYF. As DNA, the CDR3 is TGTGCCAGCAGCGATCAACAGGGTGGAGGAGAGACCCAGTACTTC.

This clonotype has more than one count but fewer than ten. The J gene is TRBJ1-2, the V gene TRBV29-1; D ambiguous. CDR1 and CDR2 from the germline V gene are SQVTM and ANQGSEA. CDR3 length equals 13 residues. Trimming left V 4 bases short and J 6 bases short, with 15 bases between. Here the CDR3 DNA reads TGCAGCGTTGTAGAACCTGCTAGGGATGGCTACACCTTC. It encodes CSVVEPARDGYTF.

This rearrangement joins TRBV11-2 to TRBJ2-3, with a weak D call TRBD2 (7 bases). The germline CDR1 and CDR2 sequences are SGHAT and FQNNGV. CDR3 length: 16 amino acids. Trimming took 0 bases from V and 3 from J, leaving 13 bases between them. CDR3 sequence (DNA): TGTGCCAGCAGCTTAGAGATAGGGAGGGGGACAGATACGCAGTATTTT. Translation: CASSLEIGRGTDTQYF.

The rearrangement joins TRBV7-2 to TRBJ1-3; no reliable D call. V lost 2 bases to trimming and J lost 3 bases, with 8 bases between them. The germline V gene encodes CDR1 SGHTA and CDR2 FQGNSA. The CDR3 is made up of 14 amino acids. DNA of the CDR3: TGTGCCAGCAGCTTACAGGCTTATGGAAACACCATATATTTT. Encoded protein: CASSLQAYGNTIYF.